Listed below are T cell receptor beta chains from one sample, sequenced in a study of post-analysis software for immune sequencing data. A single record per CDR3 protein comes from TCRdb applying MiXCR to the PCR reads. The sample lists 380,000 or so distinct CDR3 sequences, about a third seen once, with about an eighth in the top ten. The sample was blood. The receptors shown here come from a girl aged 5-17 years with multiple sclerosis. The CDR3 runs from the conserved cysteine through the conserved F or W. The D gene is left open where the match is weak. Not all rows give a size; the values are once, few, many and, for expanded clones, a class.

abundance: once; v_gene: TRBV7-6; d_gene: -; j_gene: TRBJ2-7; CDR3nt: TGTGCCAGCAGCCTTTCATTCAGGGCCTACGAGCAGTACTTC; CDR3aa: CASSLSFRAYEQYF
abundance: -; v_gene: TRBV7-9; d_gene: -; j_gene: TRBJ1-1; CDR3nt: TGTGCCAGCAGCTCCGGGATCCGCACTGAAGCTTTCTTT; CDR3aa: CASSSGIRTEAFF
abundance: few; v_gene: TRBV20-1; d_gene: -; j_gene: TRBJ1-5; CDR3nt: TGCAGTGCTAGTGATGGAGATCAGCCCCAGCATTTT; CDR3aa: CSASDGDQPQHF
abundance: -; v_gene: TRBV11-2; d_gene: TRBD1; j_gene: TRBJ2-5; CDR3nt: TGTGCCAGCAGCACCCCCACAGGGGGAGGAGAGACCCAGTACTTC; CDR3aa: CASSTPTGGGETQYF
abundance: once; v_gene: TRBV7-3; d_gene: -; j_gene: TRBJ2-3; CDR3nt: TGTGCCAGCAACCAACAGGGGGGGGACACAGATACGCAGTATTTT; CDR3aa: CASNQQGGDTDTQYF
abundance: few; v_gene: TRBV12-3/TRBV12-4; d_gene: -; j_gene: TRBJ1-2; CDR3nt: TGTGCCAGCAGTTTGGCCACAGGCGGTGGAGGAGGCTATGGCTACACCTTC; CDR3aa: CASSLATGGGGGYGYTF
abundance: many; v_gene: TRBV5-1; d_gene: TRBD2; j_gene: TRBJ2-5; CDR3nt: TGCGCCAGCAGCTTGGGGCTAGCGGGGCAAGAGACCCAGTACTTC; CDR3aa: CASSLGLAGQETQYF
abundance: few; v_gene: TRBV10-3; d_gene: -; j_gene: TRBJ2-3; CDR3nt: TGTGCCATCAGTGACACTACCCGCGGAGATACGCAGTATTTT; CDR3aa: CAISDTTRGDTQYF
abundance: few; v_gene: TRBV29-1; d_gene: TRBD2; j_gene: TRBJ2-2; CDR3nt: TGCAGCGTTGAGGGGGGGGTAGGCGGGGAGCTGTTTTTT; CDR3aa: CSVEGGVGGELFF
abundance: many; v_gene: TRBV5-1; d_gene: TRBD2; j_gene: TRBJ2-3; CDR3nt: TGCGCCAGCAGCTTGGTGTCTAGCGGGGGGGCAGATACGCAGTATTTT; CDR3aa: CASSLVSSGGADTQYF
abundance: -; v_gene: TRBV3-1; d_gene: TRBD2; j_gene: TRBJ2-5; CDR3nt: TGTGCCAGCAGCCGCGGGACTAGCGGGGGGGCCGAGGAGACCCAGTACTTC; CDR3aa: CASSRGTSGGAEETQYF